This T cell receptor (beta chain) was identified in a study of blood T cell repertoires in COVID-19. About the study: Acute and convalescent COVID-19 specimens originated in the United States, Italy and Spain.

In the authors' methods: Researchers report that nucleated cell counts were estimated from reference gene primer amplification. Produced via immunoSEQ multiplex PCR; TCRdb's table is partial and in-frame only. The DNA was the basis for D and trimming; V, J and clone size are from that table. The table has 95,000 to 150,000 clones, 70% to 90% seen once; the top ten hold 3.8%. V was cut by 8 bases and J by 2 bases, with 19 bases left in between. CDR1 is LGHDT and CDR2 is YNNKEL in the germline V gene (reference sequence). The CDR3 runs 15 residues. This receptor was taken from a woman between 45 and 60 years old with acute or convalescent COVID-19. Sequenced material: peripheral blood. The V and J genes are TRBV3-1 (or the pseudogene TRBV3-2) and TRBJ2-7; D might be TRBD2 (5 bases). Written as DNA, the CDR3 is TGTGCCAGCTCTAAAGGAAGGGAGCTGGCCTACGAGCAGTACTTC. Its protein product is CASSKGRELAYEQYF.